This T cell receptor (beta chain) stems from a study of OX40 agonist ivuxolimab in advanced cancers. Across the study: Recorded diagnoses for dose-escalation patients were hepatocellular carcinoma, melanoma, renal cell or head and neck cancer. General study results and limits: Expanded clones tended on average to be more numerous among CD8+ T cells than CD4+.

TCRdb's copy holds only in-frame clones and misses some; the assay was immunoSEQ multiplex PCR. In the table there are approximately 72,000 clones, roughly 84% of which are singletons. For this clone: Its antigen remains unknown.

CDR1 is SGDLS, CDR2 YYNGEE, per germline. This CDR3 comprises 15 residues. J was trimmed by 6 bases and V by 0 bases; bases with no gene match: 4. This chain joins TRBV9 and TRBJ2-1, with 9 bases that match TRBD2. This receptor was taken from an adult with an advanced solid tumor such as melanoma, head and neck, liver or kidney cancer. This material consisted of CD4+ or CD8+ T cells sorted from blood, taken in a trial of the OX40 agonist ivuxolimab. CDR3 residues: CASSVESGGFNEQFF. In DNA, the CDR3 is TGTGCCAGCAGCGTAGAGAGCGGGGGGTTCAATGAGCAGTTCTTC. Full variable domain (remainder filled in from reference TRBV9 and TRBJ2-1): DSGVTQTPKHLITATGQRVTLRCSPRSGDLSVYWYQQSLDQGLQFLIQYYNGEERAKGNILERFSAQQFPDLHSELNLSSLELGDSALYFCASSVESGGFNEQFFGPGTRLTVL.